The rows below give T cell receptor beta chains drawn from one sample of a study of shared clonotypes between healthy human individuals. The repertoire was sequenced with immunoSEQ multiplex PCR; TCRdb's copy has only in-frame clones and lacks some. The table records 800,000 or so clones, 90% to 98% of them present only once. Sequencing used naive CD8+ T cells sorted from blood. These receptors were taken from a man aged 25 to 40 in good health. Each CDR3 is given with its conserved first and last residue. The D gene is left open where the match is weak. Where a row states a size, it is once, few, many or the class of an expanded clone; other rows omit it.

j_call | clone_size | v_call | d_call | cdr3_nt | cdr3_aa
TRBJ2-1 | - | TRBV6-5 | - | TGTGCCAGCAGTTATGGTGGGTCCTACAATGAGCAGTTCTTC | CASSYGGSYNEQFF
TRBJ2-1 | - | TRBV7-9 | TRBD2 | TGTGCCACCGGACTAGGAATCAATGAGCAGTTCTTC | CATGLGINEQFF
TRBJ2-1 | - | TRBV7-8 | TRBD2 | TGTGCCAGCAGCCCCGGACTAGCAGCTTACAATGAGCAGTTCTTC | CASSPGLAAYNEQFF
TRBJ2-5 | few | TRBV9 | TRBD2 | TGTGCCAGCAGCCCTGGGACTGGGGGGGGACAGACCCAGTACTTC | CASSPGTGGGQTQYF
TRBJ2-1 | - | TRBV7-9 | TRBD2 | TGTGCCGTAGAAGGTTGGGCGGGAGTCTTCGATGAGCAGTTCTTC | CAVEGWAGVFDEQFF
TRBJ2-7 | once | TRBV27 | TRBD1 | TGTGCCAGCAGTTTCCGGTCGGGACAGCCCTACGAGCAGTACTTC | CASSFRSGQPYEQYF
TRBJ1-3 | - | TRBV6-4 | - | TGTGCCAGCAGTGTCTGGGGTATTCCGGCTTCTGGAAACACCATATATTTT | CASSVWGIPASGNTIYF
TRBJ1-2 | - | TRBV7-9 | - | TGTGCCAGCAGCTTCTCGGGAGTGCTCTATGGCTACACCTTC | CASSFSGVLYGYTF
TRBJ2-7 | - | TRBV27 | - | TGTGCCAGCAGCCCGGGACTGGGGACCTACGAGCAGTACTTC | CASSPGLGTYEQYF
TRBJ1-1 | - | TRBV7-9 | - | TGTGCCAGCAGCCCCGTGGGGGGGTGGGGCACTGAAGCTTTCTTT | CASSPVGGWGTEAFF
TRBJ2-1 | - | TRBV27 | - | TGTGCCAGCAGTTTTCTCCCCCCGAACAAGCAGTTCTTC | CASSFLPPNKQFF
TRBJ1-1 | - | TRBV2 | - | TGTGCCAGCAGTCCGGGGCAAGCTTTCTTT | CASSPGQAFF
TRBJ2-1 | - | TRBV10-3 | TRBD2 | TGTGCCATCAGTGTAAGATCGCGGGGGTACAATGAGCAGTTCTTC | CAISVRSRGYNEQFF
TRBJ1-1 | - | TRBV7-9 | - | TGTGCCAGCAGCTTAGGGACGGGAAACACTGAAGCTTTCTTT | CASSLGTGNTEAFF
TRBJ1-5 | - | TRBV7-9 | - | TGTGCCAGCAGCTTAGGGGGGCTGGGCAATCAGCCCCAGCATTTT | CASSLGGLGNQPQHF
TRBJ2-5 | - | TRBV7-8 | - | TGTGCCAGCAGGGCCGGGGAGACCCAGTACTTC | CASRAGETQYF
TRBJ2-4 | once | TRBV6-1 | - | TGTGCCAGCAGTGAAACCGGGACAAGTGTCTGGGCCAAAAACATTCAGTACTTC | CASSETGTSVWAKNIQYF
TRBJ2-1 | - | TRBV10-3 | TRBD2 | TGTGCCATCCTGGGACTAGCCGACAATGAGCAGTTCTTC | CAILGLADNEQFF
TRBJ2-2 | - | TRBV28 | - | TGTGCCAGCAGTTTGGACAGCTCGAGGTGGACCGGGGAGCTGTTTTTT | CASSLDSSRWTGELFF
TRBJ1-1 | - | TRBV7-9 | - | TGTGCCAGCAGCTTAGGTATGGGAACCCACACTGAAGCTTTCTTT | CASSLGMGTHTEAFF
TRBJ2-5 | - | TRBV5-1 | - | TGCGCCAGCAGTCCATCAACAGGGTTAGAGACCCAGTACTTC | CASSPSTGLETQYF
TRBJ1-4 | - | TRBV7-6 | - | TGTGCCAGCAGCCCTGACAGACGGGATGAAAAACTGTTTTTT | CASSPDRRDEKLFF
TRBJ2-5 | - | TRBV29-1 | - | TGCAGCGTCGACGGTGACGGGGTACTCCAAGAGACCCAGTACTTC | CSVDGDGVLQETQYF
TRBJ2-3 | - | TRBV9 | TRBD2 | TGTGCCAGCAGCGTAGTGGAGGGAGGGCCGGATACGCAGTATTTT | CASSVVEGGPDTQYF
TRBJ1-1 | once | TRBV16 | - | TGTGCCAGCAGCCTCAGGGGACGAAACACTGAAGCTTTCTTT | CASSLRGRNTEAFF
TRBJ1-1 | - | TRBV4-3 | TRBD1 | TGCGCCAGCAGCCCCGTGGGAGGGGGCAGTGGTGAAGCTTTCTTT | CASSPVGGGSGEAFF
TRBJ2-3 | - | TRBV7-9 | TRBD2 | TGTGCCAGCAGCCTTAGGACTAGCGGGAGCACAGATACGCAGTATTTT | CASSLRTSGSTDTQYF
TRBJ2-7 | - | TRBV5-8 | - | TGTGCCAGCAGCTTGGTGCCTAGCGCCGCCTACGAGCAGTACTTC | CASSLVPSAAYEQYF
TRBJ2-7 | - | TRBV7-9 | - | TGTGCCAGCTCGGGGGCGGCGGGAGCCCCGGAGTACGAGCAGTACTTC | CASSGAAGAPEYEQYF
TRBJ1-1 | once | TRBV28 | - | TGTGCCAGCTTCGTCCGGGGAATGAACACTGAAGCTTTCTTT | CASFVRGMNTEAFF
TRBJ2-7 | once | TRBV28 | TRBD1 | TGTGCCAGCAGTACCAGGACAGGGGCCTACGAGCAGTACTTC | CASSTRTGAYEQYF
TRBJ2-6 | - | TRBV7-9 | - | TGTGCCAGCAGCTTAGATGGCTTTGGGGCCAACGTCCTGACTTTC | CASSLDGFGANVLTF
TRBJ2-7 | - | TRBV7-6 | - | TGTGCCAGCAGCTTAGGGGTCCCCTACGAGCAGTACTTC | CASSLGVPYEQYF
TRBJ2-1 | - | TRBV15 | TRBD1 | TGTGCCACCAGCAGTAGCCGGGACAGGTACAATGAGCAGTTCTTC | CATSSSRDRYNEQFF
TRBJ2-7 | - | TRBV27 | TRBD2 | TGTGCCAGCAGTGGGGGACTAGCGGGAACCTACGAGCAGTACTTC | CASSGGLAGTYEQYF
TRBJ2-7 | - | TRBV14 | - | TGTGCCAGCAGCCAAGCGGACACCCCAAGGGGCGAGCAGTACTTC | CASSQADTPRGEQYF
TRBJ2-7 | once | TRBV11-2 | TRBD2 | TGTGCCAGCAGCACTGGGACTAGCGGGAGGGCCTCCTACGAGCAGTACTTC | CASSTGTSGRASYEQYF
TRBJ2-1 | once | TRBV11-2 | TRBD2 | TGTGCCAGCAGCCCCCGACTAGCGGGAAACTACAATGAGCAGTTCTTC | CASSPRLAGNYNEQFF
TRBJ2-7 | - | TRBV2 | - | TGTGCCAGCATTACCGGACGACCAGATAATTACGAGCAGTACTTC | CASITGRPDNYEQYF
TRBJ2-6 | few | TRBV6-1 | - | TGTGCCAGCAGTGATTGGACTTCTAAACCATCTGGGGCCAACGTCCTGACTTTC | CASSDWTSKPSGANVLTF
TRBJ2-7 | - | TRBV7-9 | - | TGTGCCAGCAGCGTTACAGAGGCCTACGAGCAGTACTTC | CASSVTEAYEQYF
TRBJ1-2 | - | TRBV10-1 | - | TGCGCCAGCAGTCAAGAGTCTAAGGGGCTAAGGTATGGCTACACCTTC | CASSQESKGLRYGYTF